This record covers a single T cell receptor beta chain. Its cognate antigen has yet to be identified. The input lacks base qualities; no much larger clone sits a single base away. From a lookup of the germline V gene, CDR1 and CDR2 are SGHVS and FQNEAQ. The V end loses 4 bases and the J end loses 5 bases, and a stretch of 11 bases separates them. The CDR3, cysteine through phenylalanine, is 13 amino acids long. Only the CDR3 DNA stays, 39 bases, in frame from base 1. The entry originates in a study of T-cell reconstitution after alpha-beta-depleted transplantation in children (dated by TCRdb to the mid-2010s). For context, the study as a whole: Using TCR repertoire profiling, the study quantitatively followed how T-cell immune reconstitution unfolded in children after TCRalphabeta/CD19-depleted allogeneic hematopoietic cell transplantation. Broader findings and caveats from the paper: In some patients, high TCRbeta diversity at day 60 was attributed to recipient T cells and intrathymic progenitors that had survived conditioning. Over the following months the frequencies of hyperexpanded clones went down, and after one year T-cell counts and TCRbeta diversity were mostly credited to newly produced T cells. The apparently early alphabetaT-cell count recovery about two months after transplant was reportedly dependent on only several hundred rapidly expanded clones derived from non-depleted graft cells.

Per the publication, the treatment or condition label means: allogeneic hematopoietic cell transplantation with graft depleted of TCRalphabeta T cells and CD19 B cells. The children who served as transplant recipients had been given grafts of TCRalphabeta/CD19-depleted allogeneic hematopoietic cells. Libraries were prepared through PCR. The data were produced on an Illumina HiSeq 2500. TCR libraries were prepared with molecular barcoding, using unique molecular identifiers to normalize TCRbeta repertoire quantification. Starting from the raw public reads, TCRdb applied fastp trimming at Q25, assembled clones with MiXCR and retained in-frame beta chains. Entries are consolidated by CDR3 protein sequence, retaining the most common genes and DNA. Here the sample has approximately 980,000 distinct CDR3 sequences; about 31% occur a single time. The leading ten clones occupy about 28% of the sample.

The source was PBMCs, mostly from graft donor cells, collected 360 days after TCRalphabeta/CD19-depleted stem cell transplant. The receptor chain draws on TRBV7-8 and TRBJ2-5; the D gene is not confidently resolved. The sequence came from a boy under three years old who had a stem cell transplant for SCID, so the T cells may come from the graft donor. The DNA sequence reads TGTGCCAGCAGCTCCCGGGTATCGGAGACCCAGTACTTC. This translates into CASSSRVSETQYF.